This record looks at one T cell receptor (beta chain) sequence and its context. Libraries were prepared by immunoSEQ multiplex PCR; TCRdb keeps only in-frame clonotypes and omits some of them. Here the sample spans almost 95,000 clones, 85% being singletons. The data originate from a study of T cell responses to AZD1222 COVID-19 vaccine. Germline CDR1 reads SGHNT; CDR2 reads YENEEA. Between the trimmed V and J ends, which lost 5 bases and 0 bases, there was a span of 8 bases. CDR3 length: 14 amino acids. J is TRBJ1-3 and V is TRBV11-3; D remains unclear. The sequencing used peripheral blood, collected 28 days after the second AZD1222 dose. The sequence came from an adult who received the AZD1222 COVID-19 vaccine. The chain's CDR3 is CASSRGDSGNTIYF. The CDR3 nucleotides are TGTGCCAGCAGCCGCGGAGACTCTGGAAACACCATATATTTT.